A single count supports the clone carrying this T cell receptor (beta chain). No antigen is known for it. This sample was included in a study of blood T cells in healthy people across ages. CDR3 length: 13 amino acids. Germline trimming cut 7 bases from V and 14 bases from J; bases unmatched to any gene: 14. Germline-derived CDR1 and CDR2 are MDHEN and SYDVKM. Primed by a sample-barcoded 5' primer and a J-beta primer mix, a second PCR proceeded for about 6 to 11 cycles. Each cDNA molecule, via a template-switch adaptor with 12 random nucleotides, was tagged. TCRdb passed the 5' RACE reads through MiXCR, listing each CDR3 protein once. Of about 780,000 distinct CDR3 sequences in the sample, 35% to 60% were seen once. Overall study results and limits: Per million T cells, the diversity of TCR beta decreased roughly linearly as age advanced. Diversity estimates from one million T cells were considered underestimates.

The source material was blood. The origin of this receptor is an elderly man in good health. The J gene is TRBJ2-1, the V gene TRBV28; 7 bases agree with TRBD1. The CDR3 loop reads CASKGMGTDTEFF. Written as DNA, the CDR3 is TGTGCCAGCAAGGGCATGGGGACAGATACCGAGTTCTTC.